The 32 T cell receptor beta chains below were found in one sample sequenced in a study of spatial heterogeneity in lung cancer. One entry per CDR3 protein, called by TCRdb with MiXCR from the 5' RACE reads. There are roughly 45,000 distinct CDR3 sequences in the sample; about 22% occur only once, and under 8% lies in the top ten. The time point: blood at routine non-recurrence follow-up after resection. The sequencing here drew on PBMCs, taken at follow-up. The receptors stem from a female donor with early-stage non-small cell lung cancer.

The chain links TRBV7-9 to TRBJ2-1; 9 nucleotides line up with TRBD2. CDR1 SEHNR and CDR2 FQNEAQ come from the germline V gene (reference sequence). V lost 6 bases, J lost 4 bases, and 4 bases stayed unmatched. This CDR3 spans 14 amino acids. The CDR3 protein is CASRYSGRYNEQFF. Here the CDR3 DNA reads TGTGCCAGCAGATATAGCGGGAGATACAATGAGCAGTTCTTC. Variable domain in full (rest from reference TRBV7-9 and TRBJ2-1): DTGVSQNPRHKITKRGQNVTFRCDPISEHNRLYWYRQTLGQGPEFLTYFQNEAQLEKSRLLSDRFSAERPKGSFSTLEIQRTEQGDSAMYLCASRYSGRYNEQFFGPGTRLTVL.

Only a few counts were recorded for this clonotype. V gene TRBV11-3 combines with J gene TRBJ2-1; no reliable D call. Germline V gene lookup returns CDR1 SGHNT and CDR2 YENEEA. Trimming took off 6 bases at V and 4 bases at J, with 7 bases between the two ends. CDR3 size: 12 residues. The CDR3 sequence: CASRSGYNEQFF. The CDR3 bases are TGTGCCAGCAGATCCGGGTACAATGAGCAGTTCTTC.

This chain uses TRBV3-1 with TRBJ2-7; TRBD1 or TRBD2 may be the D gene (5 bases each). Deletions cut 0 bases from V and 4 bases from J, with 13 bases between. CDR3 length equals 15 residues. Germline assignment: CDR1 LGHDT and CDR2 YNNKEL (reference sequence). The CDR3 bases are TGTGCCAGCAGCCAAGACGTCGGGGACGCGTACGAGCAGTACGTC. It codes for CASSQDVGDAYEQYV.

At least ten counts were recorded for this clonotype. The V call is TRBV29-1, the J call TRBJ2-3; D unresolved. CDR1 and CDR2 from the germline V gene are SQVTM and ANQGSEA. CDR3 length equals 11 residues. V dropped 5 bases and J dropped 6 bases, with 9 bases sitting between them. The DNA for the CDR3 is TGCAGCGTTTCCGAGGTCGATACGCAGTATTTT. Translation: CSVSEVDTQYF.

This clonotype was recorded a few times. The rearrangement uses TRBV6-2 or TRBV6-3 and TRBJ2-5; D might be TRBD2 (7 bases). Germline lookup yields CDR1 MNHEY and CDR2 SVGEGT. Trimming removed 8 bases at V and 4 bases at J, with 14 bases between. This CDR3 comprises 13 residues. As DNA, the CDR3 is TGTGCCAGCCTCCGGGGGGCGTCAGAGACCCAGTACTTC. It yields the protein CASLRGASETQYF.

The chain has TRBV29-1 and TRBJ2-5, with TRBD2 as a possible D gene (6 bases). Germline loops: CDR1 SQVTM, CDR2 ANQGSEA. V lost 7 bases to trimming and J lost 4 bases, with 13 bases between them. This CDR3 region has 12 residues. The CDR3 is CSAAEGGETQYF. For the CDR3, the DNA is TGCAGCGCTGCTGAGGGAGGAGAGACCCAGTACTTC.

The chain is built from TRBV7-2 and TRBJ2-7; possible D gene TRBD2, 5 bases. Between the trimmed V and J ends, which lost 0 bases and 3 bases, there was a span of 12 bases. The CDR3 consists of 15 residues. CDR1 is SGHTA and CDR2 is FQGNSA in the germline V gene. The CDR3 sequence is CASSLAPSSDYEQYF. The CDR3 coding sequence is TGTGCCAGCAGCTTAGCCCCTAGCTCAGACTACGAGCAGTACTTC.

This sequence joins TRBV4-2 and TRBJ1-2; D gene unclear. Trimming took off 4 bases at V and 5 bases at J, with 11 bases between the two ends. The CDR3 is made up of 13 amino acids. Germline assignment: CDR1 LGHNA and CDR2 YNFKEQ. CDR3 coding DNA: TGTGCCAGCAGCCCTAACAGATTGTATGGCTACACCTTC. Translated: CASSPNRLYGYTF.

This clonotype was counted at least ten times. The rearrangement uses TRBV6-2 or TRBV6-3 and TRBJ1-5; D might be TRBD1 (5 bases). Germline CDR1 MNHEY, CDR2 SVGEGT. The CDR3 contains 14 residues. Trimming removed 4 bases from V and 3 bases from J, with 10 bases in between. The CDR3 spells CASSSGRINQPQHF. In DNA, the CDR3 is TGTGCCAGCAGTTCGGGACGGATCAATCAGCCCCAGCATTTT.

This clonotype was seen more than once but under ten times. This sequence joins TRBV29-1 and TRBJ1-1; D is unresolved. The V gene's germline CDR1 is SQVTM and CDR2 ANQGSEA. Trimming removed 7 bases from V and 4 bases from J, with 10 bases in between. The CDR3 is 11 residues long. The CDR3: CSGDLGTEAFF. The CDR3 DNA reads TGCAGCGGGGATCTGGGCACTGAAGCTTTCTTT.

This clonotype occurred many times. J is TRBJ1-1 and V is TRBV12-3 or TRBV12-4; possible D gene TRBD1, 6 bases. The CDR3 runs to 13 residues. V was cut by 6 bases and J by 6 bases, with 14 bases left in between. This CDR3 reads CASSPTGMAEAFF. CDR3 sequence (DNA): TGTGCCAGCAGCCCCACAGGGATGGCTGAAGCTTTCTTT.

This clonotype was detected a few times. The chain couples TRBV12-3 or TRBV12-4 to TRBJ2-3; 8 bases match TRBD2. The CDR3 has 14 residues. V gave up 5 bases and J gave up 6 bases; unmatched junction bases: 7. CDR3: CASSPIAGSDTQYF. DNA for the CDR3: TGTGCCAGCAGTCCCATAGCGGGGTCGGATACGCAGTATTTT.

There are many counts of this clonotype. CDR3 region: CSVVAGGNTEAFF. The CDR3 DNA reads as TGCAGCGTTGTCGCCGGGGGGAACACTGAAGCTTTCTTT. This chain links TRBV29-1 with TRBJ1-1, with a weak D call TRBD1 (5 bases). V shed 4 bases and J shed 1 base, with 10 bases lying between them. Germline loops: CDR1 SQVTM, CDR2 ANQGSEA. This CDR3 region has 13 residues.

This clonotype was detected many times. This chain uses TRBV29-1 with TRBJ2-1, with 8 bases lining up with TRBD2. Germline V gene sequence: CDR1 SQVTM, CDR2 ANQGSEA. The CDR3 is made up of 13 amino acids. The CDR3 sequence is CGGSGRGGNEQFF. CDR3 bases: TGCGGGGGAAGCGGGAGAGGTGGTAATGAGCAGTTCTTC.

The J gene is TRBJ2-7, the V gene TRBV6-6; weak D call: TRBD2 (6 bases). The CDR3 runs to 14 residues. Between the trimmed V and J ends, which lost 5 bases and 4 bases, there was a span of 15 bases. Per the germline V gene, CDR1 is MNHNY and CDR2 is SVGAGI (reference sequence). The CDR3 DNA sequence: TGTGCCAGCAGTCCTGGGACTTTTTCTTACGAGCAGTACTTC. Protein sequence: CASSPGTFSYEQYF.

This clonotype appeared a few times. The CDR3 DNA reads as TGCAGTGCTAGCATAGGGGGAGGGGACAATGAGCAGTTCTTC. Translated: CSASIGGGDNEQFF. V gene TRBV20-1 combines with J gene TRBJ2-1, with D perhaps matching TRBD2 (7 bases). Trimming shortened V by 3 bases and J by 5 bases, and 14 bases separated the two germline ends. The CDR3 is made up of 14 amino acids. Germline V gene data show CDR1 as DFQATT and CDR2 as SNEGSKA (reference sequence).

This clonotype is deemed medium-sized (0.01 to 0.1%). CDR3 protein: CASSFPGNDNEQFF. The CDR3 region has the DNA TGTGCCAGCAGTTTCCCAGGGAACGACAATGAGCAGTTCTTC. The chain couples TRBV12-3 or TRBV12-4 to TRBJ2-1; a possible D gene is TRBD1 (5 bases). The length of the CDR3 is 14 residues. Trimming removed 3 bases at V and 5 bases at J, with 11 bases between.

The sample holds a few counts of this clonotype. The V gene is TRBV12-3 or TRBV12-4, the J gene TRBJ1-1; tentative D call: TRBD1 (6 bases). The V gene lost 5 bases and the J gene lost 3 bases, with 13 bases spanning the gap. The CDR3 extends over 14 amino acids. CDR3 sequence (DNA): TGTGCCAGCAGTGCTAGCACAGGGTACACTGAAGCTTTCTTT. Its protein product is CASSASTGYTEAFF.

The chain carries TRBV7-2 and TRBJ1-1; D not certain. The CDR3 spans 13 residues. The germline V gene encodes CDR1 SGHTA and CDR2 FQGNSA. V was cut by 2 bases and J by 1 base, with 5 bases left in between. The CDR3 reads CASSLFKNTEAFF. DNA for the CDR3: TGTGCCAGCAGCTTATTCAAGAACACTGAAGCTTTCTTT.

In DNA form, the CDR3 reads TGTGCCAGCAGCCTCGGCAGGGCTGGTGAAAAACTGTTTTTT. Its protein product is CASSLGRAGEKLFF. This sequence joins TRBV5-6 and TRBJ1-4, with D possibly being TRBD1 (5 bases). Trimming removed 4 bases at V and 7 bases at J, with 14 bases between. This CDR3 has 14 residues. Germline CDR1 SGHDT, CDR2 YYEEEE.

This clonotype was found a few times. This sequence joins TRBV9 and TRBJ1-6; no definite D call. Looked up from germline, CDR1 is SGDLS and CDR2 is YYNGEE. Trimming left V 0 bases short and J 10 bases short, with 8 bases between. The CDR3 consists of 13 residues. CDR3 sequence reads: CASSVGLESPLHF. In DNA, the CDR3 is TGTGCCAGCAGCGTAGGTCTGGAATCACCCCTCCACTTT.

This chain connects TRBV6-5 to TRBJ2-7; D gene unclear. Per the germline V gene, CDR1 is MNHEY and CDR2 is SVGAGI. The V and J ends lost 7 bases and 3 bases respectively, with 19 bases between them. The CDR3 is made up of 15 amino acids. The CDR3 region has the DNA TGTGCCAGCATTTTCTTGGGGTATGCCCTCTACGAGCAGTACTTC. It translates to CASIFLGYALYEQYF.

The rearrangement joins TRBV7-9 to TRBJ1-1; D unresolved. CDR3 length equals 12 residues. In germline, CDR1 is SEHNR, CDR2 FQNEAQ (reference sequence). Trimming took 5 bases from V and 6 from J, leaving 10 bases between them. The CDR3 DNA reads as TGTGCCAGCAGCCGGGGTGGGGCTGAAGCTTTCTTT. Translation gives CASSRGGAEAFF.

Many counts were recorded for this clonotype. V is TRBV7-8 and J is TRBJ2-3, with 12 bases identical to TRBD2. Germline lookup yields CDR1 SGHVS and CDR2 FQNEAQ. CDR3 length equals 16 residues. J gave up 4 bases and V 3 bases, and 5 bases lay outside the gene matches. The CDR3 is CASSLARLAGADTQYF. The CDR3 bases are TGTGCCAGCAGCTTGGCCCGACTAGCGGGGGCAGATACGCAGTATTTT.

CDR3 coding DNA: TGTGCCAGCAGCTTAGTGAGCGGGACAGCCGAGATACAGCCCCAGCATTTT. Translating it yields CASSLVSGTAEIQPQHF. V is TRBV7-9 and J is TRBJ1-5, with 7 bases lining up with TRBD1. Trimming took 1 base from V and 7 from J; bases not matched to a gene: 13. CDR3 size: 17 residues. CDR1 and CDR2 from the germline V gene are SEHNR and FQNEAQ (reference sequence).

The table lists this clonotype with a few counts. The junction shows a germline mismatch at one end, possibly a read error. The V gene is TRBV15, the J gene TRBJ1-1; a possible D gene is TRBD1 (6 bases). The CDR3 runs 14 residues. The germline gives CDR1 LNHNV, CDR2 YYDKDF (reference sequence). CDR3 protein: CATSRDRFPPDAFF. CDR3 nucleotides: TGTGCCACCAGCAGGGACAGATTCCCCCCTGACGCTTTCTTT.

The rearrangement links TRBV6-2 or TRBV6-3 to TRBJ1-2; TRBD1 matches 7 bases. Per the germline V gene, CDR1 is MNHEY and CDR2 is SVGEGT. The CDR3 contains 13 residues. V was clipped by 5 bases and J by 4 bases; unmatched bases: 4. The CDR3 DNA reads TGTGCCAGCAGTCCCCAGGGGGGCTATGGCTACACCTTC. Residues: CASSPQGGYGYTF.

The V call is TRBV20-1, the J call TRBJ2-7; D is unresolved. The CDR3 sequence is 13 residues long. Germline V CDR1 and CDR2: DFQATT, SNEGSKA (reference sequence). The V and J ends lost 0 bases and 1 base respectively, with 7 bases between them. In DNA, the CDR3 is TGCAGTGCTAGAGATTTACAATCCTACGAGCAGTACGTC. Protein sequence: CSARDLQSYEQYV.

This clonotype turned up a few times. Germline is not matched at one junction end, which may reflect a read error. This rearrangement joins TRBV7-2 to TRBJ2-1; D is possibly TRBD1 (6 bases). The CDR3 totals 15 residues. The V gene's germline CDR1 is SGHTA and CDR2 FQGNSA. CDR3 sequence: CASSLDRSSYNEQFF. The DNA of the CDR3 is TGTGCCAGCAGTTTAGACAGGAGCTCCTACAATGAGCAGTTCTTC.

V and J are TRBV14 and TRBJ2-1; D unresolved. Deletions cut 0 bases from V and 9 bases from J, with 9 bases between. This CDR3 is 13 amino acids long. The germline V gene has CDR1 SGHDN and CDR2 FVKESK. CDR3 DNA: TGTGCCAGCAGCCAAGACCGCCCGCGTGAGCAGTTCTTC. Its protein is CASSQDRPREQFF.

This clonotype has a handful of counts. The chain employs TRBV6-1 and TRBJ2-7; unclear D gene. The V end lost 6 bases, the J end lost 5 bases, and 8 bases lay between the germline ends. The CDR3 sequence is 11 residues long. CDR1 is MNHNS and CDR2 is SASEGT in the germline V gene. The CDR3 sequence: CASSARHEQYF. CDR3 nucleotide sequence: TGTGCCAGCAGCGCTCGGCACGAGCAGTACTTC.

The rearrangement uses TRBV5-4 and TRBJ2-3; 12 bases line up with TRBD2. The V gene end was trimmed by 1 base and the J gene end by 5 bases; junction bases not matched to a gene: 2. The germline gives CDR1 SGHNT, CDR2 YYREEE (reference sequence). The CDR3 sequence is 15 residues long. The CDR3 nucleotides are TGTGCCAGCAGCTTGAGACTAGCGGGAGAAGATACGCAGTATTTT. Translation gives CASSLRLAGEDTQYF. The entire variable domain, with the rest obtained from reference TRBV5-4 and TRBJ2-3, is as follows: ETGVTQSPTHLIKTRGQQVTLRCSSQSGHNTVSWYQQALGQGPQFIFQYYREEENGRGNFPPRFSGLQFPNYSSELNVNALELDDSALYLCASSLRLAGEDTQYFGPGTRLTVL.